The clone carrying this T cell receptor beta chain was counted ten times or more. Its antigen remains unidentified. Clones were read by immunoSEQ multiplex PCR, and TCRdb kept only the in-frame ones, dropping some. The repertoire holds more than 90,000 clones, with 70% to 90% as singletons. The sample originates from a study of identifying expanded T cells in peripheral blood. Study findings and constraints: Differentially abundant clones: roughly 1.2 between replicates, about 17 at 2 to 3 weeks, less than 20 at four. Variance in clone template counts between roughly 2-week samples significantly increased with total template count across all healthy donors.

Germline loops: CDR1 SGDLS, CDR2 YYNGEE. The CDR3 loop spans 17 amino acids. The junction had 4 bases not matched to a gene; V was cut back by 4 bases and J by 0 bases. During the collection period, no donor immune events like infections were recorded. The sample comprised blood. The source of this sequence is a person aged 18-70 years in good health. The chain carries TRBV9 and TRBJ2-2; 12 nucleotides align to TRBD2. DNA of the CDR3: TGTGCCAGCAGCTCGCGGACTAGCGGGGCGAACACCGGGGAGCTGTTTTTT. It translates to CASSSRTSGANTGELFF.